This T cell receptor (beta chain) emerged from a study of OX40 agonist ivuxolimab in advanced cancers. Study-wide background: Melanoma, hepatocellular carcinoma, head and neck or renal cell cancer occurred in dose-escalation patients. Averaging about 60 years in age, with a range of about 20 to 90, the cohort was approximately 83% male.

General study findings and limits: Clonal expansion was seen in CD4+ and CD8+ blood T cells by week 6 at 0.1 to 3.0 mg/kg.

The CDR3 is 15 residues long. CDR1 is MRHNA and CDR2 is SNTAGT in the germline V gene. Trimming removed 5 bases at V and 5 bases at J, with 18 bases between. Produced via immunoSEQ multiplex PCR; TCRdb's table is partial and in-frame only. The table has some 86,000 clones, roughly 88% seen once. This clone was recorded once. Its antigen is currently unknown. Baseline, cycle 4 day 1, and cycle 7 day 1 were the blood sampling points. The sample consisted of CD4+ or CD8+ T cells sorted from blood, taken in a trial of the OX40 agonist ivuxolimab. The genes are TRBV6-4 and TRBJ1-1, with D possibly being TRBD1 (6 bases). The sequence was collected from an adult with an advanced solid tumor such as melanoma, head and neck, liver or kidney cancer. The CDR3 DNA reads as TGTGCCAGCAGTCCCGAACAGGGAAGGGGTACTGAAGCTTTCTTT. This encodes CASSPEQGRGTEAFF.